One sample yielded the 32 T cell receptor beta chains listed below, sequenced in a study of technical replicates of blood from several donors. Libraries were prepared by immunoSEQ multiplex PCR; TCRdb keeps only in-frame clonotypes and omits some of them. The profile covers 60,000 to 85,000 clones, with about 94% appearing a single time and around 0.37% taken by the ten largest. Material for sequencing was T cells isolated from PBMCs. These receptors were collected from a human donor in good health.

The chain links TRBV30 to TRBJ2-5; TRBD1 aligns across 8 bases. Per germline, CDR1 GTSNPN and CDR2 SVGIG (reference sequence). V lost 2 bases and J lost 5; bases outside the gene matches: 10. This CDR3 has 15 amino acids. The CDR3 DNA follows: TGTGCCTGGAGTAGATTGGACAGGGATCAGGAGACCCAGTACTTC. Translated: CAWSRLDRDQETQYF.

The CDR3 DNA reads as TGTGCCAGCAGCGACCCCGACAGCAGCTCTCCCTACGAGCAGTACTTC. This encodes CASSDPDSSSPYEQYF. The chain links TRBV27 to TRBJ2-7; D may be TRBD1 (5 bases). Looked up from germline, CDR1 is MNHEY and CDR2 is SMNVEV (reference sequence). The CDR3 length is 16 residues. V was clipped by 6 bases and J by 2 bases, with 20 bases between them.

The V gene is TRBV7-9, the J gene TRBJ2-3; D unresolved. V was clipped by 5 bases and J by 1 base, with 4 bases between them. The germline CDR1 and CDR2 sequences are SEHNR and FQNEAQ (reference sequence). The CDR3 runs to 12 residues. CDR3 loop: CASSPGTDTQYF. The CDR3 region has the DNA TGTGCCAGCAGCCCGGGCACAGATACGCAGTATTTT.

This chain links TRBV6-6 with TRBJ2-5; 9 bases fit TRBD2. Germline assignment: CDR1 MNHNY and CDR2 SVGAGI (reference sequence). V was pared by 0 bases and J by 3 bases, with 5 bases of the junction left unmatched. The CDR3 runs 16 residues. This CDR3 is CASSYSDSGREETQYF. The DNA of the CDR3 is TGTGCCAGCAGTTACTCGGATAGCGGGAGAGAAGAGACCCAGTACTTC.

This chain links TRBV15 with TRBJ2-3, with 7 bases identical to TRBD2. The CDR3 spans 13 residues. The V gene end was trimmed by 8 bases and the J gene end by 2 bases; junction bases not matched to a gene: 4. Germline values: CDR1 LNHNV, CDR2 YYDKDF (reference sequence). The CDR3 DNA is TGTGCCACCCAACTAGCGATCACAGATACGCAGTATTTT. It codes for CATQLAITDTQYF. The full variable domain, with the rest looked up from reference TRBV15 and TRBJ2-3, is DAMVIQNPRYQVTQFGKPVTLSCSQTLNHNVMYWYQQKSSQAPKLLFHYYDKDFNNEADTPDNFQSRRPNTSFCFLDIRSPGLGDTAMYLCATQLAITDTQYFGPGTRLTVL.

The chain employs TRBV11-3 and TRBJ2-1, with D possibly matching TRBD2 (6 bases). Germline-derived CDR1 and CDR2 are SGHNT and YENEEA. V was cut by 0 bases and J by 7 bases, with 10 bases left in between. The CDR3 spans 14 residues. CDR3 residues: CASSLEWGVNEQFF. The CDR3 DNA follows: TGTGCCAGCAGCTTAGAGTGGGGGGTAAATGAGCAGTTCTTC.

The V and J genes are TRBV19 and TRBJ1-1; D is undetermined. The CDR3 is 14 amino acids. Looked up from germline, CDR1 is LNHDA and CDR2 is SQIVND (reference sequence). Trimming cost V 3 bases and J 6 bases, with 14 bases left between them. CDR3 region: CASSMRVDAPEAFF. The CDR3 coding sequence is TGTGCCAGTAGTATGAGGGTGGACGCGCCTGAAGCTTTCTTT.

J is TRBJ2-7 and V is TRBV9; maybe TRBD1 (6 bases). Trimming stripped 0 bases from V and 1 base from J, with 11 bases between. The germline gives CDR1 SGDLS, CDR2 YYNGEE. CDR3 length: 15 residues. The CDR3, as DNA: TGTGCCAGCAGCGTAGATACCCAGGGGTCCTACGAGCAGTACTTC. Encoded protein: CASSVDTQGSYEQYF.

V gene TRBV27 combines with J gene TRBJ1-2, with TRBD1 identical over 8 bases. The CDR3 is 13 residues long. Germline assignment: CDR1 MNHEY and CDR2 SMNVEV (reference sequence). The junction had 6 bases not matched to a gene; V was cut back by 8 bases and J by 4 bases. Written as DNA, the CDR3 is TGTGCCAGCCGGGACAGGATGGTCTATGGCTACACCTTC. It encodes CASRDRMVYGYTF.

V usage is TRBV11-2 and J usage is TRBJ2-1; D possibly corresponds to TRBD1 (6 bases). V was clipped by 3 bases and J by 0 bases, with 12 bases between them. CDR3 length equals 16 residues. Looked up from germline, CDR1 is SGHAT and CDR2 is FQNNGV. This chain's CDR3 is CASSFPGASSYNEQFF. The DNA of the CDR3 is TGTGCCAGCAGCTTTCCAGGGGCTAGCTCCTACAATGAGCAGTTCTTC.

The genes are TRBV5-1 and TRBJ2-5; D may be TRBD2 (6 bases). Trimming removed 2 bases from V and 5 bases from J, with 19 bases in between. The CDR3 is 16 amino acids. Germline lookup yields CDR1 SGHRS and CDR2 YFSETQ. DNA of the CDR3: TGCGCCAGCAGCTTAGTCACAGCGGGTTCTGCGGAGACCCAGTACTTC. Protein: CASSLVTAGSAETQYF.

This rearrangement joins TRBV7-9 to TRBJ2-7; TRBD2 agrees at 13 bases. Germline V gene lookup returns CDR1 SEHNR and CDR2 FQNEAQ (reference sequence). The CDR3 extends over 14 amino acids. V was clipped by 5 bases and J by 4 bases; unmatched bases: 2. CDR3 loop: CASSGGLAGYEQYF. The CDR3 nucleotides are TGTGCCAGCAGCGGGGGACTAGCGGGATACGAGCAGTACTTC. Based on the CDR3 plus reference TRBV7-9 and TRBJ2-7, the full variable domain is DTGVSQNPRHKITKRGQNVTFRCDPISEHNRLYWYRQTLGQGPEFLTYFQNEAQLEKSRLLSDRFSAERPKGSFSTLEIQRTEQGDSAMYLCASSGGLAGYEQYFGPGTRLTVT.

The V and J genes are TRBV27 and TRBJ2-7, with a tentative D call TRBD2 (6 bases). CDR3 length: 14 amino acids. The V gene lost 5 bases and the J gene lost 6 bases, with 17 bases spanning the gap. Germline V gives CDR1 MNHEY, CDR2 SMNVEV (reference sequence). CDR3 residues: CASSPGTVFLEQYF. The CDR3 bases are TGTGCCAGCAGTCCCGGGACTGTATTCCTCGAGCAGTACTTC.

The V and J genes are TRBV18 and TRBJ1-5; tentative D call: TRBD1 (5 bases). V shed 3 bases and J shed 4 bases, with 13 bases lying between them. Germline lookup yields CDR1 KGHSH and CDR2 LQKENI. The CDR3 covers 15 residues. CDR3 amino acids: CASSPYGHTNQPQHF. In DNA form, the CDR3 reads TGTGCCAGCTCACCCTACGGACATACTAATCAGCCCCAGCATTTT.

The V and J genes are TRBV21-1 and TRBJ2-1; the D segment call TRBD2 is taken from the table without a DNA check. TRBV21-1 is noted as a pseudogene. This CDR3 has 17 residues. The CDR3 protein is CASSNWELPGLHNEQFF. The DNA for the CDR3 is TGTGCCAGCAGCAATTGGGAATTGCCGGGATTGCACAATGAGCAGTTCTTC.

The genes are TRBV13 and TRBJ1-3, with unresolved D. The V end lost 0 bases, the J end lost 4 bases, and 13 bases lay between the germline ends. The CDR3 extends over 16 amino acids. The germline CDR1 and CDR2 sequences are PRHDT and FYEKMQ (reference sequence). The CDR3 sequence is CASSLGRGIGGNTIYF. The DNA for the CDR3 is TGTGCCAGCAGCTTAGGCCGCGGGATCGGCGGAAACACCATATATTTT.

The chain recombines TRBV19 with TRBJ2-7; TRBD2 agrees at 9 bases. The V segment lost 5 bases and the J segment 5 bases; nucleotides outside the gene matches: 7. CDR1 and CDR2 from the germline V gene are LNHDA and SQIVND (reference sequence). The CDR3 is 14 amino acids. CDR3 loop: CASSAIAGVDEQYF. Written as DNA, the CDR3 is TGTGCCAGTAGTGCTATAGCGGGAGTGGACGAGCAGTACTTC. The full variable domain, with the rest looked up from reference TRBV19 and TRBJ2-7, is DGGITQSPKYLFRKEGQNVTLSCEQNLNHDAMYWYRQDPGQGLRLIYYSQIVNDFQKGDIAEGYSVSREKKESFPLTVTSAQKNPTAFYLCASSAIAGVDEQYFGPGTRLTVT.

The chain is built from TRBV14 and TRBJ1-2; no definite D call. The CDR3 covers 16 residues. Trimming cost V 3 bases and J 4 bases, with 18 bases left between them. Germline-derived CDR1 and CDR2 are SGHDN and FVKESK. For the CDR3, the DNA is TGTGCCAGCAGCCAGAGCGGGGATCCACTATTCTATGGCTACACCTTC. Amino acids: CASSQSGDPLFYGYTF.

This rearrangement joins TRBV5-4 to TRBJ1-1; 10 nucleotides match TRBD1. Germline lookup yields CDR1 SGHNT and CDR2 YYREEE (reference sequence). V was clipped by 4 bases and J by 8 bases; unmatched bases: 11. This CDR3 spans 15 amino acids. In nucleotides, the CDR3 is TGTGCCAGCAGCATTCCGGGACAGGGGCGCGGGGAAGCTTTCTTT. Amino acid sequence: CASSIPGQGRGEAFF. The full variable domain, in which reference TRBV5-4 and TRBJ1-1 provide the parts outside the CDR3, is ETGVTQSPTHLIKTRGQQVTLRCSSQSGHNTVSWYQQALGQGPQFIFQYYREEENGRGNFPPRFSGLQFPNYSSELNVNALELDDSALYLCASSIPGQGRGEAFFGQGTRLTVV.

A few counts support this clone. V and J are TRBV7-2 and TRBJ1-1; TRBD1 aligns across 7 bases. The V and J ends lost 6 bases and 10 bases, in that order; junction bases with no gene match: 5. Per the germline V gene, CDR1 is SGHTA and CDR2 is FQGNSA. The CDR3 is 11 amino acids. The chain's CDR3 is CASRPGTAAFF. The CDR3 DNA follows: TGTGCCAGCAGACCCGGGACAGCAGCTTTCTTT.

The chain uses TRBV2 and TRBJ1-2; TRBD1 aligns across 11 bases. Trimming removed 7 bases from V and 4 bases from J; junction bases left unmatched: 2. CDR1 and CDR2 from the germline V gene are SNHLY and FYNNEI. CDR3 length: 13 amino acids. CDR3 in DNA: TGTGCCAGCATGGGACAGGGGGTCTATGGCTACACCTTC. It specifies CASMGQGVYGYTF.

V and J are TRBV4-3 and TRBJ2-4; 16 positions match TRBD2. Germline values: CDR1 LGHNA, CDR2 YSLEER. The CDR3 covers 21 residues. V shed 0 bases and J 0 bases; nucleotides not matched to a gene: 8. CDR3 region: CASSQDHAGLAGGLAKNIQYF. In nucleotides, the CDR3 is TGCGCCAGCAGCCAAGATCATGCGGGACTAGCGGGAGGGCTAGCCAAAAACATTCAGTACTTC.

The chain is built from TRBV25-1 and TRBJ2-5; a weak D match, TRBD1 (6 bases). The CDR3 sequence is 12 residues long. V was clipped by 4 bases and J by 3 bases, with 6 bases between them. Germline V gene sequence: CDR1 MGHDK, CDR2 SYGVNS. The CDR3 coding sequence is TGTGCCAGCAGTGCAGGGGAAGAGACCCAGTACTTC. Encoded protein: CASSAGEETQYF.

V usage is TRBV2 and J usage is TRBJ2-1, with D maybe TRBD2 (5 bases). The CDR3 length is 14 residues. Germline lookup yields CDR1 SNHLY and CDR2 FYNNEI. V was shortened by 7 bases and J by 2 bases, with 12 bases between the two germline ends. CDR3 bases: TGTGCCAGCAAATCAAGCGGAACCTACAATGAGCAGTTCTTC. The encoded protein is CASKSSGTYNEQFF.

The genes are TRBV6-5 and TRBJ1-2; 8 positions agree with TRBD1. The CDR3 sequence is 15 residues long. The V segment lost 5 bases and the J segment 4 bases; nucleotides outside the gene matches: 9. Germline V gene lookup returns CDR1 MNHEY and CDR2 SVGAGI. The chain's CDR3 is CASSLTDRDIYGYTF. CDR3 coding DNA: TGTGCCAGCAGTCTTACGGACAGGGACATCTATGGCTACACCTTC.

This clone occurred once. The chain has TRBV6-4 and TRBJ2-3; 8 bases line up with TRBD2. J lost 4 bases, V lost 2 bases, and 5 bases had no gene match. Germline V gene sequence: CDR1 MRHNA, CDR2 SNTAGT. The CDR3 runs to 15 residues. The CDR3 region is CASSDRGGEADTQYF. In DNA, the CDR3 is TGTGCCAGCAGTGACCGGGGGGGGGAAGCAGATACGCAGTATTTT.

J is TRBJ2-2 and V is TRBV5-4; 8 bases line up with TRBD2. Losses at the gene ends were 4 bases for V and 4 bases for J; bases not matched to a gene: 6. The CDR3 is made up of 15 amino acids. Germline V gene sequence: CDR1 SGHNT, CDR2 YYREEE (reference sequence). The CDR3 DNA follows: TGTGCCAGCAGCCCGGGACTAGTAGCCACCGGGGAGCTGTTTTTT. Translation: CASSPGLVATGELFF.

The chain combines TRBV4-1 with TRBJ2-3, with D possibly matching TRBD1 (5 bases). The CDR3 runs to 18 residues. Trimming removed 4 bases from V and 0 bases from J, with 20 bases in between. Germline lookup yields CDR1 MGHRA and CDR2 YSYEKL. The CDR3 coding sequence is TGCGCCAGCAGCCCCGGAAGTCTTGGACACACTAGCACAGATACGCAGTATTTT. This translates into CASSPGSLGHTSTDTQYF.

The gene calls are TRBV5-1 and TRBJ2-1, with D possibly TRBD2 on 5 matching bases. The CDR3 is made up of 19 amino acids. Per germline, CDR1 SGHRS and CDR2 YFSETQ. Trimming stripped 4 bases from V and 0 bases from J, with 23 bases between. The CDR3 bases are TGCGCCAGCAGCCTTACTAGTGTCGGGAACATTTTCTCCTACAATGAGCAGTTCTTC. Protein: CASSLTSVGNIFSYNEQFF.

The chain couples TRBV11-3 to TRBJ2-7, with D perhaps TRBD1 (6 bases). Germline loops: CDR1 SGHNT, CDR2 YENEEA. With 5 bases removed from V and 2 bases from J, the gap between germline ends came to 16 bases. The CDR3 has 15 amino acids. The CDR3 protein is CASSPGAGATYEQYF. The CDR3, as DNA: TGTGCCAGCAGCCCCGGGGCAGGGGCTACCTACGAGCAGTACTTC.

This clone showed up just once. This chain uses TRBV29-1 with TRBJ2-5; possibly TRBD2 for D (6 bases). In germline, CDR1 is SQVTM, CDR2 ANQGSEA. V gave up 3 bases and J gave up 5 bases, with 19 bases separating them. The CDR3 has 15 residues. The CDR3 reads CSVEISGVPGETQYF. CDR3 nucleotide sequence: TGCAGCGTTGAGATCTCGGGGGTGCCGGGGGAGACCCAGTACTTC.

This clone has a single count. This chain connects TRBV29-1 to TRBJ1-1; 7 nucleotides agree with TRBD1. CDR1 is SQVTM, CDR2 ANQGSEA, per germline. CDR3 length equals 13 residues. With V trimmed by 5 bases and J by 3 bases, 6 bases remained unmatched. DNA of the CDR3: TGCAGCGTTAATACAGGGGAGGACACTGAAGCTTTCTTT. Translation gives CSVNTGEDTEAFF.